The clone carrying this T cell receptor beta chain was detected a few times. Its antigen is unknown. Looked up from germline, CDR1 is MNHNS and CDR2 is SASEGT. The CDR3 totals 15 residues. After removal of 10 bases from V and 0 bases from J, the junction contained 5 bases not matched to a gene. Researchers used genomic DNA as the template to profile TCR beta VDJ and CDR3. TCRdb recomputed calls from the reads with MiXCR, one row per CDR3 protein. The repertoire includes some 170,000 distinct CDR3 sequences, roughly 43% of them detected once, and more than 0.95% sits in the top ten. CD8+CD57+ cell expansion had been shown by flow cytometry in patients chosen for sequencing. Severe acquired aplastic anemia was present in all patients. Patients were treatment-naive when blood was sampled. The sample originates from a study of CD8+CD57+ T cells in acquired aplastic anemia. Study conclusions and caveats: The study identified roughly 31 CD8+ CDR3 sequences shared by patients and controls.

The chain employs TRBV6-1 and TRBJ2-6, with TRBD2 identical over 8 bases. The sample consisted of sorted CD4+, CD8+, or CD8+CD57+ T cells (not recorded which) from PBMCs. The receptor comes from a human donor with aplastic anemia. CDR3 DNA sequence: TGTGCCACCGGGGGGGTTAACTCTGGGGCCAACGTCCTGACTTTC. Translated, it gives CATGGVNSGANVLTF.